One TCR beta chain is described in this entry. This sample was taken from a study of cytomegalovirus exposure and HLA in healthy donors. PCR used 60 Vbeta primers and 13 Jbeta primers. Data came from immunoSEQ multiplex PCR; TCRdb stores just in-frame clones and leaves some out. The profile shows around 200,000 clones, roughly three quarters of them singletons. Trimming removed 6 bases at V and 4 bases at J, with 16 bases between. This CDR3 has 15 amino acids. CDR1 MNHNS and CDR2 SASEGT come from the germline V gene. The sequenced material came from PBMCs. The receptor was derived from a woman aged 45-60 years in good health and CMV-seronegative. V is TRBV6-1 and J is TRBJ1-5, with D perhaps matching TRBD1 (6 bases). CDR3 in DNA: TGTGCCAGCAGGGAAACAGGGAGGGAAAATCAGCCCCAGCATTTT. This codes for CASRETGRENQPQHF.